In its sample, the clone carrying this T cell receptor (beta chain) was seen many times. This sample is part of a study of T cells in Graves' hyperthyroidism and ophthalmopathy. Study details: Peripheral blood was acquired at first diagnosis, ahead of any therapy whatsoever.

Each ophthalmopathy patient scored at least 3 on the Clinical Activity Score and at least 4 on NOSPECS grade, with duration under 3 months. PBMCs came from more than 8.5 ml fresh peripheral blood. J was trimmed by 7 bases and V by 6 bases; bases with no gene match: 13. The CDR3 is made up of 16 amino acids. Regions amplified from RNA transcripts were the TCR beta CDR3 regions. In the first-round RT-PCR of the TCR CDR3, the HTBI primer set was used. TCRdb re-called the multiplex PCR reads with MiXCR, one entry per CDR3 protein. The sample lists around 390,000 distinct CDR3 sequences, 13% to 15% occurring once.

The sample was blood. The sequence came from a woman younger than 45 with Graves' ophthalmopathy. V usage is TRBV12-3 or TRBV12-4 and J usage is TRBJ2-1, with 9 bases that match TRBD2. The CDR3 loop is CASSSPWRGGKNEQFF. CDR3 bases: TGTGCCAGCAGCTCTCCCTGGCGGGGGGGCAAAAATGAGCAGTTCTTC.